What follows are 3 T cell receptor beta chains derived from one specimen sequenced in a study of T cells after somatic rescue of genetic block (dated by TCRdb to the early 2020s). Library preparation used the immunoSEQ multiplex PCR assay. Here the immuneACCESS table is served through TCRdb, limited to in-frame sequences with V and J called. Missing clones are a known gap in these copies; in checked studies unresolved V genes cover under half, and the rest lacks a known reason. In this sample the table shows about 110,000 clones, about 90% of which occur a single time. Roughly 1.4% of the sample goes to the ten largest clones. The sequenced material came from peripheral blood mononuclear cells (PBMCs). These receptors were collected from a woman aged 18-35 years.

The chain has TRBV15 and TRBJ1-1; D uncertain. This CDR3 has 17 amino acids. Germline values: CDR1 LNHNV, CDR2 YYDKDF (reference sequence). V gave up 1 base and J gave up 0 bases, with 15 bases separating them. The CDR3 reads CATSRVGFSRMNTEAFF. CDR3 in DNA: TGTGCCACCAGCAGAGTGGGGTTTAGCCGGATGAACACTGAAGCTTTCTTT.

The chain couples TRBV5-1 to TRBJ1-3; D is possibly TRBD1 (5 bases). This CDR3 has 13 residues. The V gene's germline CDR1 is SGHRS and CDR2 YFSETQ. The V end was cut by 3 bases, the J end by 11 bases, with 15 bases between. The DNA of the CDR3 is TGCGCCAGCAGCTCCGGGACTGAAGGAGCCATATATTTT. The encoded protein is CASSSGTEGAIYF.

The rearrangement joins TRBV18 to TRBJ1-5; the D is unclear. V was trimmed by 5 bases and J by 4 bases, leaving 9 bases between them. The CDR3 sequence is 13 residues long. Germline V gene data show CDR1 as KGHSH and CDR2 as LQKENI. In DNA form, the CDR3 reads TGTGCCAGCTCAATGGCAGCTAATCAGCCCCAGCATTTT. It specifies CASSMAANQPQHF.